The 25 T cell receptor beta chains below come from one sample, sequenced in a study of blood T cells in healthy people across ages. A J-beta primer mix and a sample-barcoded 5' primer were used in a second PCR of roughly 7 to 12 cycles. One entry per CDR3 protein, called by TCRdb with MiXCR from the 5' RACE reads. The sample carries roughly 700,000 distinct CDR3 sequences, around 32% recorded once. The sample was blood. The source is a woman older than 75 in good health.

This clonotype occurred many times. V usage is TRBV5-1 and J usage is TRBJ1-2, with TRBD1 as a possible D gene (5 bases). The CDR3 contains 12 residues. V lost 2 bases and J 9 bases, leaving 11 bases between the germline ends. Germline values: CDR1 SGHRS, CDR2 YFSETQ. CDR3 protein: CASSLTGYSYTF. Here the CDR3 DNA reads TGCGCCAGCAGCTTAACAGGTTATAGCTACACCTTC.

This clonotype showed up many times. CDR3 amino acids: CASSFIVGTVRSPLHF. The CDR3 coding sequence is TGTGCCAGCAGCTTCATCGTCGGGACAGTCCGATCACCCCTCCACTTT. This chain joins TRBV13 and TRBJ1-6; 7 bases are a match to TRBD1. CDR1 and CDR2 (germline): PRHDT, FYEKMQ (reference sequence). The trim removed 3 bases at V and 10 bases at J, leaving 12 bases unmatched. This CDR3 region has 16 residues.

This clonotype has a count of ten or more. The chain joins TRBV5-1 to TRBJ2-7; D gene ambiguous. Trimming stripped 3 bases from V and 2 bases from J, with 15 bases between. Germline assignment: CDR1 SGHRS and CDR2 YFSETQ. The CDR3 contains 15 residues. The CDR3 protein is CASSSRRAVAYEQYF. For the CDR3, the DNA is TGCGCCAGCAGCTCTCGCCGGGCCGTTGCCTACGAGCAGTACTTC.

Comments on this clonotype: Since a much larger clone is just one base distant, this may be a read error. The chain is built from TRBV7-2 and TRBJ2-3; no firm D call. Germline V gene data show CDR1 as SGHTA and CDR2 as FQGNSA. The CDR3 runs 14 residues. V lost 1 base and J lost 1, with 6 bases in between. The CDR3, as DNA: TGTGCCAGCAGCTTAGATTGGGGCACAGATACGCAGTATTTT. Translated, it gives CASSLDWGTDTQYF.

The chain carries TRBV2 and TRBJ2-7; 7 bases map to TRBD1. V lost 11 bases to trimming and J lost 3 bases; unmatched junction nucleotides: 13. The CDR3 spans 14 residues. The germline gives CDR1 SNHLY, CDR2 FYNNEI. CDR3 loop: CAGKEQQGVYEQYF. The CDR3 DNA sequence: TGTGCCGGCAAGGAACAGCAGGGGGTCTACGAGCAGTACTTC.

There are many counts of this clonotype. Here the CDR3 reads CATSSRQGFYGYTF. CDR3 DNA sequence: TGTGCCACCAGCAGCAGACAGGGCTTCTATGGCTACACCTTC. V usage is TRBV15 and J usage is TRBJ1-2; 7 bases agree with TRBD1. Germline CDR1 reads LNHNV; CDR2 reads YYDKDF (reference sequence). This CDR3 comprises 14 residues. The J segment lost 4 bases and the V segment lost 3 bases, leaving 5 bases of the junction unmatched. Complete variable domain (other parts from reference TRBV15 and TRBJ1-2): DAMVIQNPRYQVTQFGKPVTLSCSQTLNHNVMYWYQQKSSQAPKLLFHYYDKDFNNEADTPDNFQSRRPNTSFCFLDIRSPGLGDTAMYLCATSSRQGFYGYTFGSGTRLTVV.

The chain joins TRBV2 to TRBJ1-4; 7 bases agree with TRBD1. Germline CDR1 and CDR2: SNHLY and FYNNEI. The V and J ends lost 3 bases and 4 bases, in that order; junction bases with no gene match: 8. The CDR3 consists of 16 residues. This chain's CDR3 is CASSDQPGQLNEKLFF. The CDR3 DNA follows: TGTGCCAGCAGTGACCAGCCGGGACAGCTTAATGAAAAACTGTTTTTT.

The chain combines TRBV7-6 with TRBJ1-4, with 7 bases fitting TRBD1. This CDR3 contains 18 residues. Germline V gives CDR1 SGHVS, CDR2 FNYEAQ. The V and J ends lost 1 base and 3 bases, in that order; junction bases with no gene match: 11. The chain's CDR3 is CASSLGPDRVAPNEKLFF. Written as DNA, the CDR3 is TGTGCCAGCAGCTTAGGACCCGACAGGGTGGCACCTAATGAAAAACTGTTTTTT.

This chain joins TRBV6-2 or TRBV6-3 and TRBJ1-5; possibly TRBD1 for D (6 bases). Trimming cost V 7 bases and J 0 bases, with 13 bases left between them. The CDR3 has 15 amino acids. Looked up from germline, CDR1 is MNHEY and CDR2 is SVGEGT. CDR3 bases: TGTGCCAGCACCAACAGGGCTTTTAGCAATCAGCCCCAGCATTTT. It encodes CASTNRAFSNQPQHF.

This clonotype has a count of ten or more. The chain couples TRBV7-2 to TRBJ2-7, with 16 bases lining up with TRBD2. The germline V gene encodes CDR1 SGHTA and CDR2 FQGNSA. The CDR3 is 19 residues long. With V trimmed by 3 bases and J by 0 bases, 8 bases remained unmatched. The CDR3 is CASSFIPGLAGGSSYEQYF. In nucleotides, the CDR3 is TGTGCCAGCAGCTTCATTCCGGGACTAGCGGGGGGGAGCTCCTACGAGCAGTACTTC.

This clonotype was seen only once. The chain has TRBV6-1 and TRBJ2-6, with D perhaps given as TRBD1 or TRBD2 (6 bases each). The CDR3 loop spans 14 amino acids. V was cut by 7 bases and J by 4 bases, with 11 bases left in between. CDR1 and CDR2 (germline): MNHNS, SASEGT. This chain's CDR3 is CASKGGAGANVLTF. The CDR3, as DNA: TGTGCCAGCAAGGGGGGAGCCGGGGCCAACGTCCTGACTTTC.

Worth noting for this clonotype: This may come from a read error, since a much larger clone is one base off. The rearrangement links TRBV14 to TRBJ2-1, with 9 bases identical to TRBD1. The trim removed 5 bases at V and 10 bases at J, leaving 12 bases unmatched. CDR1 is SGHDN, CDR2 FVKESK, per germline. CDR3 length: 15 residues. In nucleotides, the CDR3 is TGTGCCAGCAGCACCCGGACAGGGGCGCACTACGAGCAGTTCTTC. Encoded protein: CASSTRTGAHYEQFF.

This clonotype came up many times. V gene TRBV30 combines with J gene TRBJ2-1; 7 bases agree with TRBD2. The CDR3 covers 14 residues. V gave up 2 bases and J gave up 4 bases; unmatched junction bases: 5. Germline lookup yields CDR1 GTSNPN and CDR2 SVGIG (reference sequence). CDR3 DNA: TGTGCCTGGAGTTCAGGACTAGGTTACAATGAGCAGTTCTTC. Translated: CAWSSGLGYNEQFF.

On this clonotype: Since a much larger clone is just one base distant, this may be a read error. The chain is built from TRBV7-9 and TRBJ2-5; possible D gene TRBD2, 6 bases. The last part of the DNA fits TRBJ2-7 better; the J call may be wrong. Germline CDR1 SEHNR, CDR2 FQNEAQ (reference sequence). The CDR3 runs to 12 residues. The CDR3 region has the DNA TGTGCCGGCAGCTTCGGACTACTCGAGCAGTACTTC. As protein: CAGSFGLLEQYF.

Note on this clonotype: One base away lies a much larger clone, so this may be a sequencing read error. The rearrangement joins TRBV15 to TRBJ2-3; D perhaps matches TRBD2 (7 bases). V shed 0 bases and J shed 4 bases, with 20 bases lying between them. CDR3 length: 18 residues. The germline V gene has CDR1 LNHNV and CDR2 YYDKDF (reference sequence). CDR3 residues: CATSRELMRGGVADTQYF. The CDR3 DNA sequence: TGTGCCACCAGCAGAGAACTGATGAGGGGGGGCGTTGCAGATACGCAGTATTTT. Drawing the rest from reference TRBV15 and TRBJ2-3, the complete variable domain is DAMVIQNPRYQVTQFGKPVTLSCSQTLNHNVMYWYQQKSSQAPKLLFHYYDKDFNNEADTPDNFQSRRPNTSFCFLDIRSPGLGDTAMYLCATSRELMRGGVADTQYFGPGTRLTVL.

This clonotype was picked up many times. The DNA for the CDR3 is TGTGCCAGCAGCTCACGTCCCCTGGGGGTGGTAGCTAGCTCCTACGAGCAGTACTTC. It is translated as CASSSRPLGVVASSYEQYF. This chain connects TRBV7-2 to TRBJ2-7; either TRBD1 or TRBD2 may fit D (5 bases each). This CDR3 has 19 amino acids. In germline, CDR1 is SGHTA, CDR2 FQGNSA. V was trimmed by 4 bases and J by 0 bases, leaving 25 bases between them.

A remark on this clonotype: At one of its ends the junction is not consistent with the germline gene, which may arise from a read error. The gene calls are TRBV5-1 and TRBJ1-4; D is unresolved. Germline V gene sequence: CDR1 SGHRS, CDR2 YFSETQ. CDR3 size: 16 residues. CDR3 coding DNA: TGCGCCAGCAACTTGGTTGGGTCTGCAACTAATGAAAAACTGTTTTTT. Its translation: CASNLVGSATNEKLFF.

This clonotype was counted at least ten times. CDR3 amino acids: CASSWSQGYTF. Written as DNA, the CDR3 is TGTGCCAGCAGCTGGAGTCAGGGCTACACCTTC. V usage is TRBV7-2 and J usage is TRBJ1-2; D is undetermined. The CDR3 loop spans 11 amino acids. CDR1 SGHTA and CDR2 FQGNSA come from the germline V gene. Trimming took off 4 bases at V and 8 bases at J, with 8 bases between the two ends.

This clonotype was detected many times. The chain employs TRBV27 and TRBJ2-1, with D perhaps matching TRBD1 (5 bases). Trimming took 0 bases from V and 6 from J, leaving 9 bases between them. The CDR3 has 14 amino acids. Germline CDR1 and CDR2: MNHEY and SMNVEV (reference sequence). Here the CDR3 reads CASSLSVQANEQFF. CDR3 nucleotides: TGTGCCAGCAGTTTATCGGTACAGGCCAATGAGCAGTTCTTC.

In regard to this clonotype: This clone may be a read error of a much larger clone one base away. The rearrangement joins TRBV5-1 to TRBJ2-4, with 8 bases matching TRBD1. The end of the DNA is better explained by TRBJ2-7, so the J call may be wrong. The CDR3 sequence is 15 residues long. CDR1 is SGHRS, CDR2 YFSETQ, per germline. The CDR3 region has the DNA TGCGCCAGCAGCTTGTCGGGACAGGAGTCGTTCGAGCAGTACTTC. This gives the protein CASSLSGQESFEQYF.

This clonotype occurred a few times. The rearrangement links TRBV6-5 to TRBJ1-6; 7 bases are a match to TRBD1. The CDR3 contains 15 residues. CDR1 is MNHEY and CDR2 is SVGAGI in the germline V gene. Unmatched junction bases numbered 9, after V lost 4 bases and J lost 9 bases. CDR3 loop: CASSSDRALGSPLHF. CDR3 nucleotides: TGTGCCAGCAGTTCAGACAGGGCCCTTGGTTCACCCCTCCACTTT.

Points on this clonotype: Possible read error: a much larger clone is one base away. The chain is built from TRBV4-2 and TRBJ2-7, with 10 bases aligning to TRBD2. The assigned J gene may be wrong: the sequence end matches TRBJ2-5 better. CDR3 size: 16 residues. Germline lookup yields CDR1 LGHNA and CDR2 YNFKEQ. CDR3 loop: CASSHSSGGATETQYF. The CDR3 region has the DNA TGTGCCAGCAGCCATTCCAGCGGGGGGGCCACGGAGACCCAGTACTTC.

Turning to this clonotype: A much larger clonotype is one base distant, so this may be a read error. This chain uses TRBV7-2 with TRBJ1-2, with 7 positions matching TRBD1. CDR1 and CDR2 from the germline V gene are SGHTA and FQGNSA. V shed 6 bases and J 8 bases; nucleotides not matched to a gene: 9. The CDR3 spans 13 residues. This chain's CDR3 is CASRLTGVRGYTF. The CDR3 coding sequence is TGTGCCAGCAGACTTACAGGGGTGCGAGGCTACACCTTC.

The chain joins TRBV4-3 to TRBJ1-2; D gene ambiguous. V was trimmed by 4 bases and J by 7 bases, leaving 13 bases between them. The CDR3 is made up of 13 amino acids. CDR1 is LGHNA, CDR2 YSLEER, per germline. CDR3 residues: CASSLENRGGYTF. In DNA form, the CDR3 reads TGCGCCAGCAGCCTTGAGAATCGGGGTGGCTACACCTTC.

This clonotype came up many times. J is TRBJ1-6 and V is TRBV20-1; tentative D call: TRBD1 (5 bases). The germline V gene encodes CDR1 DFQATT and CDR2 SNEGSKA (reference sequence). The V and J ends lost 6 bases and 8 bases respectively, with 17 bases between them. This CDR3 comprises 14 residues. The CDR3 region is CSAGTDTGDSPLHF. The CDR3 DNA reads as TGCAGTGCCGGGACCGACACGGGAGATTCACCCCTCCACTTT.